The rows below give T cell receptor beta chains drawn from one sample of a study of vaccination and CD4 T cells after COVID-19. No antigen has been assigned to these receptors. TCRdb reprocessed the PCR reads via MiXCR and lists one record per CDR3 protein. The table has about 9,400 distinct CDR3 sequences, around a third seen once. Material for sequencing was CD4+ T cells from blood, cultured in vitro. All receptors derive from a human donor in good health. Each CDR3 is given without its conserved first and last residue.

length | J | V | CDR3
15 | TRBJ2-5 | TRBV20-1 | SARASASGRHQETQY
12 | TRBJ2-1 | TRBV25-1 | ASSVSSFYNEQF
12 | TRBJ2-3 | TRBV12-3/TRBV12-4 | ASSLYRGPDTQY
11 | TRBJ2-1 | TRBV7-2 | ASSLIASAGPF
11 | TRBJ2-3 | TRBV5-1 | ASSKGTTDTQY
10 | TRBJ2-1 | TRBV24-1 | ATSVQGLVQF
11 | TRBJ2-7 | TRBV10-3 | AYRGDSAYEQY
12 | TRBJ1-6 | TRBV7-9 | ASSSGTFRGPLH
13 | TRBJ2-1 | TRBV7-2 | ASSWTTSGYNEQF
16 | TRBJ1-5 | TRBV23-1 | ASSQADRGRVSNQPQH
12 | TRBJ1-5 | TRBV28 | ASSLSGGIQPQH
13 | TRBJ1-5 | TRBV20-1 | SARDSQNSNQPQH
11 | TRBJ2-1 | TRBV6-2/TRBV6-3 | ASSYRLANKQF
13 | TRBJ1-5 | TRBV12-3/TRBV12-4 | ASSPGTSGNQPQH
18 | TRBJ1-5 | TRBV2 | ASSEFLWFGTGARNQPQH
10 | TRBJ2-1 | TRBV19 | ASSSRGDEQF
12 | TRBJ2-1 | TRBV20-1 | SARVSGGRDEQF
11 | TRBJ1-4 | TRBV20-1 | SATTATNEKLF
11 | TRBJ1-1 | TRBV24-1 | ATTRGRLTEAF
12 | TRBJ2-2 | TRBV7-7 | ASSLDGNTGELF
11 | TRBJ1-1 | TRBV20-1 | SAPGGGNTEAF
11 | TRBJ2-3 | TRBV20-1 | SARLAGDYTQY
11 | TRBJ1-2 | TRBV19 | ASSRGAKYGYT
13 | TRBJ2-7 | TRBV7-9 | ASSPLAGVSYEQY
15 | TRBJ2-5 | TRBV6-2/TRBV6-3 | ASSYLMTSGTQETQY
15 | TRBJ2-5 | TRBV27 | ASSFRIIGQNQETQY
12 | TRBJ2-1 | TRBV24-1 | ATSDRLAGVQQF
13 | TRBJ2-1 | TRBV6-1 | ASSLTPGGLREQF
15 | TRBJ1-1 | TRBV6-1 | ASRSRKVGGPKTEAF
12 | TRBJ2-7 | TRBV7-6 | ASSLASGSYEQY
12 | TRBJ1-3 | TRBV6-1 | ASTRDHSGNTIY
11 | TRBJ2-7 | TRBV12-3/TRBV12-4 | ASSLLGPGEQY
13 | TRBJ2-1 | TRBV24-1 | ATSDLHPVGNEQF
12 | TRBJ2-5 | TRBV5-6 | ASSLRDYQETQY
12 | TRBJ2-3 | TRBV7-3 | ASSIRQGPDTQY
15 | TRBJ2-3 | TRBV19 | ASSPNLLGGRTDTQY
11 | TRBJ2-7 | TRBV2 | ASMQDAESEQY
12 | TRBJ2-7 | TRBV7-2 | ASGRDFSSYEQY
13 | TRBJ1-4 | TRBV6-5 | ASSYRTGTSEKLF
14 | TRBJ2-1 | TRBV15 | ATSRSAGDPYNEQF
10 | TRBJ2-5 | TRBV10-2 | ASSEFAGTQY
14 | TRBJ2-2 | TRBV2 | ASVAQAGVVTGELF
10 | TRBJ2-7 | TRBV6-5 | ASSSGAYEQY
11 | TRBJ2-7 | TRBV20-1 | RAGTGDRYEQY
13 | TRBJ2-1 | TRBV5-4 | ASSLTSGTYNEQF
12 | TRBJ2-1 | TRBV6-2/TRBV6-3 | ASSPRREYNEQF
12 | TRBJ2-1 | TRBV21-1 | ASSPPAEAAEQF
10 | TRBJ2-4 | TRBV28 | ASTVGSSHWY
13 | TRBJ1-2 | TRBV6-5 | ASSYSGTENYGYT
14 | TRBJ2-1 | TRBV28 | ASSSRGQTSYNEQF
13 | TRBJ2-7 | TRBV24-1 | ATSDPGRGSYEQY
15 | TRBJ2-5 | TRBV6-2/TRBV6-3 | ASSYPLAGTSQETQY
12 | TRBJ1-1 | TRBV10-2 | ASSVGGLNTEAF